The rows below give T cell receptor beta chains drawn from one sample of a study of CD8+CD57+ T cells in acquired aplastic anemia. MiXCR, applied by TCRdb to the reads, yields one record per CDR3 protein. The repertoire has roughly 260,000 distinct CDR3 sequences, 40% to 50% of them found once; the top ten carry approximately 8%. The specimen sequenced was sorted CD4+, CD8+, or CD8+CD57+ T cells (not recorded which) from PBMCs. Source of these receptors: a human donor with aplastic anemia. The CDR3 runs from the conserved cysteine through the conserved F or W. The order of the fields is CDR3 DNA, CDR3 protein, clone size, J gene, D gene, V gene. The D gene is left open where the match is weak. The size field is filled for only some rows; it gives once, few, many or a size class.

CDR3 DNA: TGTGCCAGCAGCTTAGGGTCGGGCAGGGTAACCTACGAGCAGTACTTC
CDR3 protein: CASSLGSGRVTYEQYF
clone size: .
J gene: TRBJ2-7
D gene: .
V gene: TRBV7-9

CDR3 DNA: TGCAGTGCTAGACTAGGTCAGAGGACCCAGTACTTC
CDR3 protein: CSARLGQRTQYF
clone size: .
J gene: TRBJ2-5
D gene: .
V gene: TRBV20-1

CDR3 DNA: TGTGCCAGCAGCCAAGATTGCAGGGGGATCTCCTATAATTCACCCCTCCACTTT
CDR3 protein: CASSQDCRGISYNSPLHF
clone size: few
J gene: TRBJ1-6
D gene: TRBD1
V gene: TRBV3-1

CDR3 DNA: TGTGCCTGGAGTACGCCGGGACAGAGTGGCTACACCTTC
CDR3 protein: CAWSTPGQSGYTF
clone size: .
J gene: TRBJ1-2
D gene: TRBD1
V gene: TRBV30

CDR3 DNA: TGCAGTGCTAGAGTACGGGGGGAGGGGAATTCACCCCTCCACTTT
CDR3 protein: CSARVRGEGNSPLHF
clone size: .
J gene: TRBJ1-6
D gene: .
V gene: TRBV20-1

CDR3 DNA: TGCAGCGTTGAACAGGGAGGCTACACCTTC
CDR3 protein: CSVEQGGYTF
clone size: .
J gene: TRBJ1-2
D gene: .
V gene: TRBV29-1

CDR3 DNA: TGCAGTGCTAGGTGGCGGGAGGCCTCCGAGCAGTACTTC
CDR3 protein: CSARWREASEQYF
clone size: .
J gene: TRBJ2-7
D gene: TRBD2
V gene: TRBV20-1

CDR3 DNA: TGTGCCAGCAGACCCCGGACAGGGGGGAACACTGAAGCTTTCTTT
CDR3 protein: CASRPRTGGNTEAFF
clone size: .
J gene: TRBJ1-1
D gene: TRBD1
V gene: TRBV7-9

CDR3 DNA: TGTGCCAGCAGTTCTGGAGGGGCGTATCACGGCTACACCTTC
CDR3 protein: CASSSGGAYHGYTF
clone size: .
J gene: TRBJ1-2
D gene: .
V gene: TRBV27

CDR3 DNA: TGTGCCAGTAGTATGGGGTGGGCTACCCGGCAAGAGACCCAGTACTTC
CDR3 protein: CASSMGWATRQETQYF
clone size: many
J gene: TRBJ2-5
D gene: .
V gene: TRBV19

CDR3 DNA: TGTGCCAGCAGCCCTATCTCGACAGGGAGGGTTGGAAACACCATATATTTT
CDR3 protein: CASSPISTGRVGNTIYF
clone size: .
J gene: TRBJ1-3
D gene: TRBD1
V gene: TRBV6-5

CDR3 DNA: TGTGCCAGCAGCTTGACCGCGGGAGGGGGAACCGGGGAGCTGTTTTTT
CDR3 protein: CASSLTAGGGTGELFF
clone size: many
J gene: TRBJ2-2
D gene: TRBD2
V gene: TRBV5-6

CDR3 DNA: TGTGCCAGCAGTTTAACAGGGAGGGTTAATCAGCCCCAGCATTTT
CDR3 protein: CASSLTGRVNQPQHF
clone size: few
J gene: TRBJ1-5
D gene: .
V gene: TRBV28

CDR3 DNA: TGTGCCAGCAGAAAACCGGGACAGGGGGCTTACGAGCAGTACTTC
CDR3 protein: CASRKPGQGAYEQYF
clone size: .
J gene: TRBJ2-7
D gene: TRBD1
V gene: TRBV6-5

CDR3 DNA: TGTGCCAGCAGCACAACAGGGGGGTACACCGGGGAGCTGTTTTTT
CDR3 protein: CASSTTGGYTGELFF
clone size: many
J gene: TRBJ2-2
D gene: TRBD1
V gene: TRBV9

CDR3 DNA: TGTGCCAGCCATCCTTATAGTACTTTCGACTATGGCTACACCTTC
CDR3 protein: CASHPYSTFDYGYTF
clone size: few
J gene: TRBJ1-2
D gene: .
V gene: TRBV28

CDR3 DNA: TGTGCCAGCAGCACACTACTACTCACAGATACGCAGTATTTT
CDR3 protein: CASSTLLLTDTQYF
clone size: many
J gene: TRBJ2-3
D gene: .
V gene: TRBV12-3/TRBV12-4

CDR3 DNA: TGTGCCAGCAGTGACTACAGGACTAATTCACCCCTCCACTTT
CDR3 protein: CASSDYRTNSPLHF
clone size: many
J gene: TRBJ1-6
D gene: .
V gene: TRBV25-1

CDR3 DNA: TGTGCCAGCAGTTACAATCCAGGGGTCTATGGCTACACCTTC
CDR3 protein: CASSYNPGVYGYTF
clone size: few
J gene: TRBJ1-2
D gene: .
V gene: TRBV10-3

CDR3 DNA: TGTGCCACCAGCAGAAGGGGCGGCACAGATACGCAGTATTTT
CDR3 protein: CATSRRGGTDTQYF
clone size: .
J gene: TRBJ2-3
D gene: .
V gene: TRBV15

CDR3 DNA: TGTGCCAGCAGCTATCCGGCGGGGCAAGAGACCCAGTACTTC
CDR3 protein: CASSYPAGQETQYF
clone size: many
J gene: TRBJ2-5
D gene: .
V gene: TRBV7-6

CDR3 DNA: TGTGCCAGCAGCTTGGATCCGGGCGGCAATCAGCCCCAGCATTTT
CDR3 protein: CASSLDPGGNQPQHF
clone size: many
J gene: TRBJ1-5
D gene: .
V gene: TRBV5-6

CDR3 DNA: TGTGCCAGTAGTATTGGAGCGGGGGACTACAATGAGCAGTTCTTC
CDR3 protein: CASSIGAGDYNEQFF
clone size: .
J gene: TRBJ2-1
D gene: TRBD2
V gene: TRBV19

CDR3 DNA: TGTGCCAGTAGTATAGGCACGGCGGCTAACTATGGCTACACCTTC
CDR3 protein: CASSIGTAANYGYTF
clone size: .
J gene: TRBJ1-2
D gene: .
V gene: TRBV19

CDR3 DNA: TGTGCCAGCAGTTACTCGAGGGGTTCCCACGAGCAGTACTTC
CDR3 protein: CASSYSRGSHEQYF
clone size: many
J gene: TRBJ2-7
D gene: .
V gene: TRBV6-5

CDR3 DNA: TGCAGCGTTTCTCAAGCAACTAATGAAAAACTGTTTTTT
CDR3 protein: CSVSQATNEKLFF
clone size: .
J gene: TRBJ1-4
D gene: .
V gene: TRBV29-1

CDR3 DNA: TGCGCCAGCAGCGCTGCGGGACAGGGGTTATACGAGCAGTACTTC
CDR3 protein: CASSAAGQGLYEQYF
clone size: many
J gene: TRBJ2-7
D gene: TRBD1
V gene: TRBV4-3

CDR3 DNA: TGTGCCAGCAGCGCACAGACAGCAACTAATGAAAAACTGTTTTTT
CDR3 protein: CASSAQTATNEKLFF
clone size: many
J gene: TRBJ1-4
D gene: .
V gene: TRBV7-9

CDR3 DNA: TGTGCCACCAGAGGACGAAACACTGAAGCTTTCTTT
CDR3 protein: CATRGRNTEAFF
clone size: .
J gene: TRBJ1-1
D gene: .
V gene: TRBV24-1

CDR3 DNA: TGTGCCAGCAGGTCAACGGGGGAAAAACTGTTTTTT
CDR3 protein: CASRSTGEKLFF
clone size: .
J gene: TRBJ1-4
D gene: .
V gene: TRBV5-5

CDR3 DNA: TGCAGTGCTCGGGACAGAGCCTTAATAAATGAGCAGTTCTTC
CDR3 protein: CSARDRALINEQFF
clone size: .
J gene: TRBJ2-1
D gene: TRBD1
V gene: TRBV20-1

CDR3 DNA: TGTGCCAGCAGCTGGACTAGCGGCGGGAGTTTTCAAGAGACCCAGTACTTC
CDR3 protein: CASSWTSGGSFQETQYF
clone size: .
J gene: TRBJ2-5
D gene: TRBD2
V gene: TRBV7-6

CDR3 DNA: TGTGCCACCAAACTTCCGGGACTAGTCGGCAATGAGCAGTTCTTC
CDR3 protein: CATKLPGLVGNEQFF
clone size: .
J gene: TRBJ2-1
D gene: TRBD2
V gene: TRBV19

CDR3 DNA: TGTGCCAGCAGCGGGACAGGGGATTCACCCCTCCACTTT
CDR3 protein: CASSGTGDSPLHF
clone size: few
J gene: TRBJ1-6
D gene: TRBD1
V gene: TRBV9

CDR3 DNA: TGCGCCAGCAGCCAAGAACGGTACAATCAGCCCCAGCATTTT
CDR3 protein: CASSQERYNQPQHF
clone size: many
J gene: TRBJ1-5
D gene: .
V gene: TRBV4-3

CDR3 DNA: TGCAGTGCCCCTGACATGGGAAAGGGCTATGGCTACACCTTC
CDR3 protein: CSAPDMGKGYGYTF
clone size: .
J gene: TRBJ1-2
D gene: .
V gene: TRBV20-1

CDR3 DNA: TGTGCCAGCACCCTGCAGGGCCTGGGGAGAGGCTACACCTTC
CDR3 protein: CASTLQGLGRGYTF
clone size: many
J gene: TRBJ1-2
D gene: .
V gene: TRBV5-6

CDR3 DNA: TGTGCCTTGATGACAGGCGAGACCTACGAGCAGTACTTC
CDR3 protein: CALMTGETYEQYF
clone size: many
J gene: TRBJ2-7
D gene: .
V gene: TRBV6-1

CDR3 DNA: TGTGCCAGCAGTAGGCGGGGCCTCGGCAGACCATACGAGCAGTACTTC
CDR3 protein: CASSRRGLGRPYEQYF
clone size: .
J gene: TRBJ2-7
D gene: .
V gene: TRBV12-3/TRBV12-4

CDR3 DNA: TGTGCCGGCATATCGCGGGGGCTTAGCTCAGATACGCAGTATTTT
CDR3 protein: CAGISRGLSSDTQYF
clone size: .
J gene: TRBJ2-3
D gene: .
V gene: TRBV2

CDR3 DNA: TGTGCCAGCAGTATCCCGGGAATCACCAACAATGAGCAGTTCTTC
CDR3 protein: CASSIPGITNNEQFF
clone size: few
J gene: TRBJ2-1
D gene: .
V gene: TRBV27